Listed below are T cell receptor beta chains from one sample, sequenced in a study of blood T cells in healthy people across ages. TCRdb re-analysed the 5' RACE reads in MiXCR, keeping a single row per CDR3 protein. The repertoire consists of some 940,000 distinct CDR3 sequences, with about 29% occurring once and the leading ten covering 10%. These data also featured in a second study, about T cells of mothers and their children.

The specimen sequenced was blood. These receptors all come from a woman in her thirties or forties in good health. The CDR3 runs from the conserved cysteine through the conserved F or W. A D gene is named only where the DNA matches it firmly. Expanded clones get a size class; other rows say once, few or many, or leave the size out.

CSAPLRLAGEQFF TGCAGTGCTCCTCTTCGTCTAGCAGGCGAGCAGTTCTTC TRBJ2-1 TRBV20-1 many -
CASSLASEGSYEQYF TGTGCCAGCAGCTTAGCCTCGGAGGGGAGTTACGAGCAGTACTTC TRBJ2-7 TRBV7-6 many -
CASSLYRGRGAEAFF TGTGCCAGCAGTTTATACAGGGGGCGCGGCGCTGAAGCTTTCTTT TRBJ1-1 TRBV28 - TRBD1
CSASPGQGSNSPLHF TGCAGTGCCAGCCCGGGACAGGGGAGTAATTCACCCCTCCACTTT TRBJ1-6 TRBV20-1 - TRBD1
CASRLTSNQPQHF TGTGCCAGCAGACTCACAAGCAATCAGCCCCAGCATTTT TRBJ1-5 TRBV12-3/TRBV12-4 - -
CASSPVAGYEQYF TGTGCCAGCAGCCCAGTAGCGGGCTACGAGCAGTACTTC TRBJ2-7 TRBV7-2 many TRBD2
CASSFSGIGELFF TGTGCCAGCAGTTTCTCGGGAATCGGGGAGCTGTTTTTT TRBJ2-2 TRBV12-3/TRBV12-4 many -
CASIESRTGTSNQPQHF TGTGCCAGCATAGAGAGCCGGACTGGAACTAGCAATCAGCCCCAGCATTTT TRBJ1-5 TRBV28 - -
CASSPSRGDTQYF TGTGCCAGCAGCCCTAGCCGGGGGGATACGCAGTATTTT TRBJ2-3 TRBV7-2 few -
CASSHGGTPDANYGYTF TGTGCCAGCAGTCACGGCGGGACACCTGACGCTAACTATGGCTACACCTTC TRBJ1-2 TRBV6-2/TRBV6-3 many -
CASSLSTQETQFF TGTGCCAGCAGCTTGTCGACTCAAGAGACCCAGTTCTTC TRBJ2-1 TRBV7-2 - -
CASSQDGTYEQYF TGCGCCAGCAGCCAAGATGGGACCTACGAGCAGTACTTC TRBJ2-7 TRBV4-3 many -
CASSVVSSGEATQYF TGTGCCAGCAGCGTAGTGTCTAGCGGGGAGGCAACGCAGTATTTT TRBJ2-3 TRBV9 - TRBD2
CASRSGTVNTEAFF TGCGCCAGCAGGTCCGGGACGGTGAACACTGAAGCTTTCTTT TRBJ1-1 TRBV5-1 - -
CASRTTRNTEAFF TGTGCCAGCAGAACAACAAGGAACACTGAAGCTTTCTTT TRBJ1-1 TRBV3-1 few -
CASTDVDTRRTQYF TGTGCCAGCACCGACGTGGACACCCGTCGGACCCAGTACTTC TRBJ2-5 TRBV12-3/TRBV12-4 many -
CRVHVLSGLKKEQFF TGCCGCGTTCACGTCCTATCGGGCCTAAAAAAGGAGCAGTTCTTC TRBJ2-1 TRBV29-1 few -
CASRLAGERGNEQFF TGTGCCAGCAGATTAGCGGGGGAACGCGGGAATGAGCAGTTCTTC TRBJ2-1 TRBV7-2 few TRBD2
CASSTGTGAEAFF TGTGCCAGTAGTACTGGGACAGGGGCTGAAGCTTTCTTT TRBJ1-1 TRBV19 - TRBD1
CASSSPGLAEALYNEQFF TGTGCCAGTAGTTCACCGGGACTAGCGGAAGCACTTTACAATGAGCAGTTCTTC TRBJ2-1 TRBV19 - TRBD2
CASAWDYEQYF TGTGCCAGCGCGTGGGACTACGAGCAGTACTTC TRBJ2-7 TRBV12-3/TRBV12-4 many -
CASSLRRVHGYTF TGTGCCAGCAGCTTAAGGAGGGTTCATGGCTACACCTTC TRBJ1-2 TRBV7-9 - -
CSAREERGNPSTDTQYF TGCAGTGCTAGAGAGGAGCGGGGGAACCCTAGCACAGATACGCAGTATTTT TRBJ2-3 TRBV20-1 - TRBD2
CAFRPTSGGAYEQFF TGTGCCTTCCGACCGACTAGCGGGGGGGCCTATGAGCAGTTCTTC TRBJ2-1 TRBV30 - TRBD2
CASSLGSGIGQFF TGCGCCAGCAGCTTGGGGTCCGGGATAGGGCAGTTCTTC TRBJ2-1 TRBV5-1 many -
CASRGPGTQHSGANVPTF TGTGCCAGCAGGGGGCCGGGGACCCAACACTCTGGGGCCAACGTCCCGACTTTC TRBJ2-6 TRBV6-1 once -
CASSLVAVAPRLEQYF TGTGCCAGCAGCTTAGTCGCAGTGGCCCCTCGCCTCGAGCAGTACTTC TRBJ2-7 TRBV7-2 many -
CASSPIFQQGYEQYF TGCGCCAGCAGCCCTATCTTCCAACAGGGCTACGAGCAGTACTTC TRBJ2-7 TRBV5-1 - -
CSVEPYRAAYEQYF TGCAGCGTTGAGCCCTACAGGGCTGCCTACGAGCAGTACTTC TRBJ2-7 TRBV29-1 - -
CASSSPRSGYTF TGTGCCAGCAGTAGCCCTAGGAGTGGCTACACCTTC TRBJ1-2 TRBV6-5 once -
CASSSDGSSYEQYF TGTGCCAGCAGTTCGGACGGTAGCTCCTACGAGCAGTACTTC TRBJ2-7 TRBV9 once -
CASSWAQGAQYEQYF TGCGCCAGCAGCTGGGCCCAGGGGGCGCAATACGAGCAGTACTTC TRBJ2-7 TRBV5-1 - TRBD1
CASSSTEGTDTQYF TGCGCCAGCAGCTCAACAGAGGGCACAGATACGCAGTATTTT TRBJ2-3 TRBV5-1 many -
CASSSRAPYEQYF TGTGCCAGCAGCTCCCGGGCCCCCTACGAGCAGTACTTC TRBJ2-7 TRBV7-2 many -
CATSDGTGWYPYNEQFF TGTGCCACCAGTGATGGGACAGGGTGGTATCCCTACAATGAGCAGTTCTTC TRBJ2-1 TRBV24-1 many TRBD1
CASSLFRGSGELFF TGTGCCAGCAGTTTATTCAGGGGAAGCGGGGAGCTGTTTTTT TRBJ2-2 TRBV27 - -
CASSQDSSGAYIQYF TGCGCCAGCAGCCAAGATTCCAGCGGGGCATACATTCAGTACTTC TRBJ2-4 TRBV4-1 - TRBD2
CASSLRGQNTGELFF TGTGCCAGCAGCCTCAGGGGTCAGAACACCGGGGAGCTGTTTTTT TRBJ2-2 TRBV3-1 once -
CASSQAQGRGGTGELFF TGTGCCAGCAGCCAAGCACAGGGGAGGGGAGGCACCGGGGAGCTGTTTTTT TRBJ2-2 TRBV11-2 - -
CASSLFWGTEAFF TGTGCCAGCAGCTTATTCTGGGGTACTGAAGCTTTCTTT TRBJ1-1 TRBV7-2 few -
CSARARDRGWGEKLFF TGCAGTGCTAGAGCCCGGGACAGGGGCTGGGGTGAAAAACTGTTTTTT TRBJ1-4 TRBV20-1 few TRBD1
CASRQTGQGILEQFF TGTGCCAGCAGACAGACGGGACAGGGGATACTTGAGCAGTTCTTC TRBJ2-1 TRBV28 - TRBD1
CSARERPNEQFF TGCAGTGCTAGAGAACGTCCAAATGAGCAGTTCTTC TRBJ2-1 TRBV20-1 - -
CASSFQTGIAEKLFF TGCGCCAGCAGCTTCCAGACAGGGATAGCCGAAAAACTGTTTTTT TRBJ1-4 TRBV5-1 many TRBD1
CSARDSYRGPTEQFF TGCAGTGCTAGAGATTCCTACAGGGGGCCGACTGAGCAGTTCTTC TRBJ2-1 TRBV20-1 once TRBD1
CASSYRDGPYEQYF TGTGCCAGCAGCTACCGGGACGGACCCTACGAGCAGTACTTC TRBJ2-7 TRBV7-2 few -
CASAILVGGDEQYF TGCGCCAGCGCAATTCTGGTGGGGGGCGACGAGCAGTACTTC TRBJ2-7 TRBV5-1 - -
CASSLGLRRAGEQYF TGTGCCAGCAGCTTGGGGCTACGCAGGGCGGGGGAGCAGTACTTC TRBJ2-7 TRBV7-6 - -
CASSLGLAEQETQYF TGCGCCAGCAGCTTGGGGCTAGCGGAGCAGGAGACCCAGTACTTC TRBJ2-5 TRBV5-1 many TRBD2
CASSRTIGATNEKLFF TGCGCCAGCAGCCGAACGATCGGAGCAACTAATGAAAAACTGTTTTTT TRBJ1-4 TRBV4-3 - -
CASSQDPGGDQPQHF TGCGCCAGCAGCCAAGATCCTGGGGGTGATCAGCCCCAGCATTTT TRBJ1-5 TRBV4-3 many -
CASSLVGAGGYEQYF TGTGCCAGCAGCTTAGTGGGCGCGGGAGGCTACGAGCAGTACTTC TRBJ2-7 TRBV7-2 - TRBD2
CASSQEGHLNTEAFF TGCGCCAGCAGCCAAGAGGGACACCTGAACACTGAAGCTTTCTTT TRBJ1-1 TRBV4-1 - -
CASSFGQRIYNEQYF TGTGCCAGCAGCTTCGGACAGAGAATCTACAATGAGCAGTACTTC TRBJ2-5 TRBV5-6 - -
CASSLWGLTDTQYF TGTGCCAGCAGTTTATGGGGGCTTACAGATACGCAGTATTTT TRBJ2-3 TRBV9 - -
CASSFRPGDQPQHF TGTGCCAGCAGTTTTCGGCCAGGAGATCAGCCCCAGCATTTT TRBJ1-5 TRBV28 - -
CALNRAPCDEQFF TGTGCCCTTAACCGGGCCCCATGCGATGAGCAGTTCTTC TRBJ2-1 TRBV6-2/TRBV6-3 - -
CASSGLAGTGELFF TGTGCCAGCAGTGGACTAGCAGGCACCGGGGAGCTGTTTTTT TRBJ2-2 TRBV6-4 many TRBD2
CASSMDGGNTEAFF TGTGCCAGCTCCATGGACGGGGGGAACACTGAAGCTTTCTTT TRBJ1-1 TRBV18 - -